This passage covers 23 T cell receptor beta chains from one sample sequenced in a study of Tregs in tolerant kidney transplant recipients. TCRdb keeps only in-frame clones here, not all; method: immunoSEQ multiplex PCR. The sample yields 35,000 to 50,000 clones, just under 97% seen once. For these TCRs, the target antigens are not known. The specimen sequenced was Tregs from blood cultured with allogeneic cells. Receptor source: a human donor in good health.

This rearrangement joins TRBV9 to TRBJ2-2; TRBD1 aligns across 8 bases. The junction had 4 bases not matched to a gene; V was cut back by 2 bases and J by 4 bases. The CDR3 covers 15 residues. From germline, CDR1 is SGDLS and CDR2 YYNGEE. CDR3 coding DNA: TGTGCCAGCAGCGTTTTGACAGGGGCCACCGGGGAGCTGTTTTTT. This codes for CASSVLTGATGELFF.

The chain has TRBV29-1 and TRBJ1-2; D remains ambiguous. The V gene lost 3 bases and the J gene lost 4 bases, with 9 bases spanning the gap. This CDR3 is built from 12 residues. Germline assignment: CDR1 SQVTM and CDR2 ANQGSEA. The CDR3 DNA sequence: TGCAGCGTTGAGTTTGGCCCCTATGGCTACACCTTC. Amino acids: CSVEFGPYGYTF.

This sequence joins TRBV13 and TRBJ2-3; 7 nucleotides line up with TRBD1. Trimming removed 5 bases from V and 7 bases from J; junction bases left unmatched: 15. Germline CDR1 is PRHDT and CDR2 is FYEKMQ (reference sequence). The CDR3 length is 16 residues. This chain's CDR3 is CASSTSGRGWGYTQYF. The CDR3 coding sequence is TGTGCCAGCAGCACATCAGGCAGGGGGTGGGGCTATACGCAGTATTTT. Looking up the rest from reference TRBV13 and TRBJ2-3 gives the full variable domain: AAGVIQSPRHLIKEKRETATLKCYPIPRHDTVYWYQQGPGQDPQFLISFYEKMQSDKGSIPDRFSAQQFSDYHSELNMSSLELGDSALYFCASSTSGRGWGYTQYFGPGTRLTVL.

The chain joins TRBV5-4 to TRBJ2-3; possible D gene TRBD1, 5 bases. Deletions cut 3 bases from V and 2 bases from J, with 13 bases between. Germline V gene data show CDR1 as SGHNT and CDR2 as YYREEE (reference sequence). The CDR3 loop spans 15 amino acids. The CDR3 sequence is CASSSPLQVTDTQYF. In DNA form, the CDR3 reads TGTGCCAGCAGCTCACCACTACAGGTCACAGATACGCAGTATTTT.

The chain uses TRBV25-1 and TRBJ1-1, with 9 bases matching TRBD1. J gave up 5 bases and V 6 bases, and 4 bases lay outside the gene matches. In germline, CDR1 is MGHDK, CDR2 SYGVNS. CDR3 size: 13 residues. In DNA form, the CDR3 reads TGTGCCAGCAGCCCCGGGACAGGGACTGAAGCTTTCTTT. Its translation: CASSPGTGTEAFF.

The DNA of the CDR3 is TGTGCCAGCAGCCTAGGGACAGAAAATGAAAAACTGTTTTTT. Translating it yields CASSLGTENEKLFF. The chain joins TRBV5-4 to TRBJ1-4; 7 bases agree with TRBD1. The CDR3 is made up of 14 amino acids. The V segment lost 4 bases and the J segment 5 bases; nucleotides outside the gene matches: 5. Germline V gene sequence: CDR1 SGHNT, CDR2 YYREEE (reference sequence).

This clone has a single count. The genes are TRBV6-4 and TRBJ2-3; no reliable D call. With 0 bases removed from V and 6 bases from J, the gap between germline ends came to 4 bases. The CDR3 is made up of 12 amino acids. CDR1 is MRHNA and CDR2 is SNTAGT in the germline V gene. CDR3 sequence (DNA): TGTGCCAGCAGTGACTCCCGGGATACGCAGTATTTT. Residues: CASSDSRDTQYF.

The rearrangement links TRBV6-8 to TRBJ1-3; weak D call: TRBD1 (6 bases). The CDR3 has 16 amino acids. CDR1 is MNHGY, CDR2 SAAAGT, per germline. The V end was cut by 1 base, the J end by 4 bases, with 14 bases between. The CDR3 sequence: CASSYLQDGQGNTIYF. For the CDR3, the DNA is TGTGCCAGCAGTTACTTACAGGACGGACAGGGAAACACCATATATTTT.

The chain joins TRBV9 to TRBJ2-3; either TRBD1 or TRBD2 may fit D (5 bases each). Germline V gives CDR1 SGDLS, CDR2 YYNGEE. V lost 6 bases and J 2 bases, leaving 13 bases between the germline ends. The CDR3 sequence is 14 residues long. The CDR3 spells CASTRDHNTDTQYF. In nucleotides, the CDR3 is TGTGCCAGCACCCGGGACCACAACACAGATACGCAGTATTTT.

V usage is TRBV7-2 and J usage is TRBJ1-1; D not resolved. From germline, CDR1 is SGHTA and CDR2 FQGNSA. The CDR3 length is 11 residues. V lost 2 bases and J lost 5, with 3 bases in between. CDR3 sequence reads: CASSLWTEAFF. The DNA of the CDR3 is TGTGCCAGCAGCTTATGGACTGAAGCTTTCTTT.

The J gene is TRBJ1-4, the V gene TRBV6-6; 11 bases line up with TRBD1. The CDR3 is 15 residues long. Germline CDR1 and CDR2: MNHNY and SVGAGI (reference sequence). V shed 5 bases and J 8 bases; nucleotides not matched to a gene: 7. CDR3 loop: CASSPGQGAWEKLFF. The CDR3 coding sequence is TGTGCCAGCAGTCCAGGACAGGGGGCTTGGGAAAAACTGTTTTTT.

The V call is TRBV7-2, the J call TRBJ2-1; D remains unclear. The ends were cut back, 2 bases at V and 9 bases at J, with 8 bases in the middle. The V gene's germline CDR1 is SGHTA and CDR2 FQGNSA. The CDR3 spans 12 residues. CDR3 loop: CASSLSWGEQFF. The CDR3 DNA reads TGTGCCAGCAGCTTAAGTTGGGGTGAGCAGTTCTTC.

The chain couples TRBV6-5 to TRBJ2-3, with 8 bases matching TRBD2. The CDR3 runs 15 residues. Losses at the gene ends were 6 bases for V and 3 bases for J; bases not matched to a gene: 8. Germline loops: CDR1 MNHEY, CDR2 SVGAGI. CDR3 residues: CASSLGRARTDTQYF. CDR3 DNA sequence: TGTGCCAGCAGCCTCGGGAGGGCCCGTACAGATACGCAGTATTTT.

The chain employs TRBV5-6 and TRBJ2-7, with D perhaps being TRBD1 or TRBD2 (5 bases each). Germline CDR1 reads SGHDT; CDR2 reads YYEEEE. V was trimmed by 4 bases and J by 1 base, leaving 12 bases between them. The CDR3 contains 14 residues. The CDR3 here is CASSNPGRSYEQYV. The DNA of the CDR3 is TGTGCCAGCAGCAACCCGGGGCGGTCCTACGAGCAGTACGTC.

The J gene is TRBJ2-1, the V gene TRBV7-2; possibly TRBD1 for D (7 bases). The CDR3 sequence is 13 residues long. CDR1 and CDR2 from the germline V gene are SGHTA and FQGNSA. V lost 6 bases, J lost 9 bases, and 15 bases lay in between. The CDR3 protein is CASSNRGGGEQFF. In DNA, the CDR3 is TGTGCCAGCAGTAACAGGGGAGGAGGTGAGCAGTTCTTC.

The chain joins TRBV7-9 to TRBJ2-3; TRBD2 aligns across 8 bases. The germline V gene encodes CDR1 SEHNR and CDR2 FQNEAQ (reference sequence). The CDR3 is made up of 16 amino acids. Unmatched junction bases numbered 7, after V lost 1 base and J lost 4 bases. In DNA, the CDR3 is TGTGCCAGCAGCTTAGGAGCGGGGGCCCTCCCAGATACGCAGTATTTT. This gives the protein CASSLGAGALPDTQYF.

The CDR3 here is CASSVGNRAENTEAFF. The CDR3 DNA is TGCGCCAGCAGCGTAGGAAACAGGGCGGAGAACACTGAAGCTTTCTTT. The V call is TRBV5-1, the J call TRBJ1-1; D is perhaps TRBD1 (6 bases). The CDR3 is 16 residues long. Germline assignment: CDR1 SGHRS and CDR2 YFSETQ. Trimming removed 4 bases from V and 1 base from J, with 17 bases in between.

The chain carries TRBV4-2 and TRBJ2-7; 9 bases fit TRBD1. This CDR3 is built from 14 residues. CDR1 and CDR2 from the germline V gene are LGHNA and YNFKEQ. V shed 4 bases, J shed 4 bases, and the junction held 5 bases outside the gene matches. The CDR3 loop is CASSRGTGRYEQYF. The CDR3 coding sequence is TGTGCCAGCAGCCGGGGGACAGGGAGATACGAGCAGTACTTC.

J is TRBJ1-1 and V is TRBV28, with D hard to call. Between the trimmed V and J ends, which lost 6 bases and 2 bases, there was a span of 7 bases. This CDR3 has 12 residues. Germline V gene data show CDR1 as MDHEN and CDR2 as SYDVKM. The CDR3 DNA sequence: TGTGCCAGCAGCCCAATTAACACTGAAGCTTTCTTT. It translates to CASSPINTEAFF.

The chain recombines TRBV5-1 with TRBJ2-5; no clear D gene. Germline assignment: CDR1 SGHRS and CDR2 YFSETQ. Trimming pared 5 bases from V and 4 bases from J, leaving 21 bases between. The CDR3 consists of 16 residues. The CDR3 loop is CASSSYPGLGRETQYF. CDR3 sequence (DNA): TGCGCCAGCAGTTCCTACCCCGGCCTCGGGCGAGAGACCCAGTACTTC.

This sequence joins TRBV27 and TRBJ1-3; 10 bases map to TRBD1. V was clipped by 6 bases and J by 7 bases; unmatched bases: 12. This CDR3 is 16 amino acids long. Germline V CDR1 and CDR2: MNHEY, SMNVEV (reference sequence). As DNA, the CDR3 is TGTGCCAGCAGCCCCGCGGACAGGGGGAGAAGGAACACCATATATTTT. This translates into CASSPADRGRRNTIYF.

The rearrangement links TRBV4-1 to TRBJ2-3, with D possibly TRBD2 on 6 matching bases. V lost 4 bases and J 4 bases, leaving 12 bases between the germline ends. This CDR3 has 14 residues. CDR1 is MGHRA, CDR2 YSYEKL, per germline. CDR3 nucleotides: TGCGCCAGCAGCCTCGGGGGTACTGCAGATACGCAGTATTTT. Translation: CASSLGGTADTQYF.

The rearrangement links TRBV6-5 to TRBJ1-3; 7 nucleotides match TRBD1. V lost 2 bases and J lost 6; bases outside the gene matches: 7. This CDR3 region has 15 residues. Germline-derived CDR1 and CDR2 are MNHEY and SVGAGI. The CDR3 reads CASSYTRGEINTIYF. Here the CDR3 DNA reads TGTGCCAGCAGTTACACCAGGGGGGAGATAAACACCATATATTTT.